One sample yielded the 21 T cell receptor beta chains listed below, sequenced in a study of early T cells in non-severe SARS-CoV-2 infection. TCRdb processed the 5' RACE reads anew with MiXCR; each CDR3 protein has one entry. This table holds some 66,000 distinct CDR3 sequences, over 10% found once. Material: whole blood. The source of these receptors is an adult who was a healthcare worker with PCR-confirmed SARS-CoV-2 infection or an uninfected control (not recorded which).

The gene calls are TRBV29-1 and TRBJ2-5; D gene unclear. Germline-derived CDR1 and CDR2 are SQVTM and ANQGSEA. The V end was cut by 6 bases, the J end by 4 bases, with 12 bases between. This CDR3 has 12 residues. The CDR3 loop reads CSVSVVGETQYF. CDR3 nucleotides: TGCAGCGTCTCAGTCGTCGGAGAGACCCAGTACTTC.

CDR3 bases: TGCAGTGCTAGCTTCCAGAATACCTACGAGCAGTACTTC. Its translation: CSASFQNTYEQYF. The chain recombines TRBV20-1 with TRBJ2-7; no reliable D call. Germline V gene lookup returns CDR1 DFQATT and CDR2 SNEGSKA (reference sequence). Trimming cost V 3 bases and J 2 bases, with 11 bases left between them. The CDR3 covers 13 residues.

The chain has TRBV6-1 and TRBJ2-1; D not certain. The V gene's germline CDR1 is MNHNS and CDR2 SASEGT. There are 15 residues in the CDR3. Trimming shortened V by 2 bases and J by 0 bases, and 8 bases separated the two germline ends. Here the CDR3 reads CASSERSPSYNEQFF. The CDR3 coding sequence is TGTGCCAGCAGTGAAAGGAGTCCCTCCTACAATGAGCAGTTCTTC.

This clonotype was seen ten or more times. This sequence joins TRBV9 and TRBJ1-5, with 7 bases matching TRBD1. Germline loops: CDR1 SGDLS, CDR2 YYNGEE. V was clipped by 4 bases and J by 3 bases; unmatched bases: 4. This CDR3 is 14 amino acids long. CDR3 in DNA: TGTGCCAGCAGCCCGGGACAGAACAATCAGCCCCAGCATTTT. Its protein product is CASSPGQNNQPQHF.

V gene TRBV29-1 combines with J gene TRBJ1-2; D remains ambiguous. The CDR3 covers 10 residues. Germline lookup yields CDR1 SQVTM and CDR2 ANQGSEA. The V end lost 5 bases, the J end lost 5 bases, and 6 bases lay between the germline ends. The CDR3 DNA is TGCAGCGTTACGGATTATGGCTACACCTTC. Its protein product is CSVTDYGYTF. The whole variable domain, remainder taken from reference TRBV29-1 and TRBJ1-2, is SAVISQKPSRDICQRGTSLTIQCQVDSQVTMMFWYRQQPGQSLTLIATANQGSEATYESGFVIDKFPISRPNLTFSTLTVSNMSPEDSSIYLCSVTDYGYTFGSGTRLTVV.

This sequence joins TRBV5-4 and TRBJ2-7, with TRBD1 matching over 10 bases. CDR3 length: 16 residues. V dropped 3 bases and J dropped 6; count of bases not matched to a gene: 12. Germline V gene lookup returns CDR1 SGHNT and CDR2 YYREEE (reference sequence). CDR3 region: CASSSHADRGLGEQYF. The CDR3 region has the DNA TGTGCCAGCAGCTCCCACGCAGACAGGGGGCTTGGCGAGCAGTACTTC.

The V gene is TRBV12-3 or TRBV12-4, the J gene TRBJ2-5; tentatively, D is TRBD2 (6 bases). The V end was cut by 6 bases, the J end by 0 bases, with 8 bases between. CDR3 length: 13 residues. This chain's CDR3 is CASRSSDQETQYF. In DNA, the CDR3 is TGTGCCAGCAGGTCTAGCGACCAAGAGACCCAGTACTTC.

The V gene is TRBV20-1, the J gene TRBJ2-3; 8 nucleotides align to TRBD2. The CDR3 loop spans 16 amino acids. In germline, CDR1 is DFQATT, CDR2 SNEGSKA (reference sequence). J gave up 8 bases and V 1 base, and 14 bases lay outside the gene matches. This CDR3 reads CSARAREGSDIGTQYF. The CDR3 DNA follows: TGCAGTGCTAGAGCCCGGGAGGGCTCCGACATTGGTACGCAGTATTTT.

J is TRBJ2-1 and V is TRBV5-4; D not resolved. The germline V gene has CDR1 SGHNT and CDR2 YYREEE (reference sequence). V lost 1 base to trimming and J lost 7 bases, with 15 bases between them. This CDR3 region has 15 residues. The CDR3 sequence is CASSLSSQMMNEQFF. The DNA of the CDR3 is TGTGCCAGCAGCTTGTCATCCCAGATGATGAATGAGCAGTTCTTC.

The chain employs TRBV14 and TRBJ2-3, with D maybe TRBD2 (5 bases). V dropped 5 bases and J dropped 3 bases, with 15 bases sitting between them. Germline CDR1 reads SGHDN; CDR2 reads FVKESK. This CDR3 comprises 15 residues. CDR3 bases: TGTGCCAGCAGCTTAACCCAGGTAGCGACAGATACGCAGTATTTT. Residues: CASSLTQVATDTQYF.

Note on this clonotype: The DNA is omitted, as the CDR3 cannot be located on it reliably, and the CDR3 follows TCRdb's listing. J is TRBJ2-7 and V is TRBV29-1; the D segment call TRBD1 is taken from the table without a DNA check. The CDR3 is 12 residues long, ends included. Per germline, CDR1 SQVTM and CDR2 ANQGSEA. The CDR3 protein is CSVGPGQGTQYF.

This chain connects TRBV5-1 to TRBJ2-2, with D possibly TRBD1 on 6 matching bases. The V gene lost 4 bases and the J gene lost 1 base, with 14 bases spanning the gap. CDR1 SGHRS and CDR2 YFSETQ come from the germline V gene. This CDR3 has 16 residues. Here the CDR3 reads CASSGSAGVNTGELFF. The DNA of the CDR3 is TGCGCCAGCAGCGGATCGGCAGGGGTGAACACCGGGGAGCTGTTTTTT.

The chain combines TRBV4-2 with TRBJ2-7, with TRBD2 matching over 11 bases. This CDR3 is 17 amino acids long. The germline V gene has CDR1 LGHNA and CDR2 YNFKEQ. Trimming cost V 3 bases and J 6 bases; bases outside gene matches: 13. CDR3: CASSHLQTSGTPGEQYF. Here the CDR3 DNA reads TGTGCCAGCAGCCACCTACAGACTAGCGGGACCCCTGGCGAGCAGTACTTC.

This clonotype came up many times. The CDR3 here is CASSLGVITGQGDEQFF. CDR3 nucleotides: TGTGCCAGCAGCTTAGGGGTAATAACGGGCCAGGGGGATGAGCAGTTCTTC. V gene TRBV11-3 combines with J gene TRBJ2-1; 7 bases fit TRBD1. Germline V gene lookup returns CDR1 SGHNT and CDR2 YENEEA. The CDR3 has 17 residues. V shed 1 base and J 8 bases; nucleotides not matched to a gene: 14.

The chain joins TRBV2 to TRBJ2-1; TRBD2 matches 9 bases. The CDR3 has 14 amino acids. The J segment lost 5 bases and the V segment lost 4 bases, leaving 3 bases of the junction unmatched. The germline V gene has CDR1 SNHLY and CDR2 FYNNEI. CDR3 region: CASSGTSANNEQFF. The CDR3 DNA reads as TGTGCCAGCAGTGGGACTAGCGCGAACAATGAGCAGTTCTTC.

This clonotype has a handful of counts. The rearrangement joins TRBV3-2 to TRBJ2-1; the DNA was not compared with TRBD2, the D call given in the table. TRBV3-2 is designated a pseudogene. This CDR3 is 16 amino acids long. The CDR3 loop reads CASSQEHTSGSNEQFF. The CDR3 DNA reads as TGTGCCAGCAGCCAAGAGCACACTAGCGGGAGCAATGAGCAGTTCTTC.

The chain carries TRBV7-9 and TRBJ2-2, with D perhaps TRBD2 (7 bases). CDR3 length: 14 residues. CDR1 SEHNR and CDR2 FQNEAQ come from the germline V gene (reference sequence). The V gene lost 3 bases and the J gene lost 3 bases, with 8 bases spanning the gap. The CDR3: CASSFGGHTGELFF. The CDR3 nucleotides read TGTGCCAGCAGCTTCGGGGGGCACACCGGGGAGCTGTTTTTT.

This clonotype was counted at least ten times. The CDR3 reads CASSPDGQVNTEAFF. The CDR3, as DNA: TGTGCCAGCAGTCCCGACGGACAGGTGAACACTGAAGCTTTCTTT. V gene TRBV12-3 or TRBV12-4 combines with J gene TRBJ1-1, with 7 bases identical to TRBD1. The CDR3 is made up of 15 amino acids. With V trimmed by 5 bases and J by 0 bases, 6 bases remained unmatched.

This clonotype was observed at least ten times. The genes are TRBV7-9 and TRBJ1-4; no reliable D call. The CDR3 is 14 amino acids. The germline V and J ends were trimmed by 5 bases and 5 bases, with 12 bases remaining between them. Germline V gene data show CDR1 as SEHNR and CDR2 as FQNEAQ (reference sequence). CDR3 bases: TGTGCCAGCAGCCGAGGGAGGGTGAATGAAAAACTGTTTTTT. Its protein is CASSRGRVNEKLFF.

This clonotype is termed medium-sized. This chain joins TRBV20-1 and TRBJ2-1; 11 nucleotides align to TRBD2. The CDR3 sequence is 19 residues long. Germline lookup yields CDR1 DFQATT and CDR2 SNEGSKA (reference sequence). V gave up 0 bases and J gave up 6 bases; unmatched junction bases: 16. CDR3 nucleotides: TGCAGTGCTAGAGATCGGGCCCTAGCGGGAGGTAATTTCGCCAATGAGCAGTTCTTC. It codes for CSARDRALAGGNFANEQFF.

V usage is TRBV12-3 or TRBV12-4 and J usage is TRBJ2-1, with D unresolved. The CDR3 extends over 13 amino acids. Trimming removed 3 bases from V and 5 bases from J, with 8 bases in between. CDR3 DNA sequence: TGTGCCAGCAGTTTGGCCAGTAACAATGAGCAGTTCTTC. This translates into CASSLASNNEQFF.